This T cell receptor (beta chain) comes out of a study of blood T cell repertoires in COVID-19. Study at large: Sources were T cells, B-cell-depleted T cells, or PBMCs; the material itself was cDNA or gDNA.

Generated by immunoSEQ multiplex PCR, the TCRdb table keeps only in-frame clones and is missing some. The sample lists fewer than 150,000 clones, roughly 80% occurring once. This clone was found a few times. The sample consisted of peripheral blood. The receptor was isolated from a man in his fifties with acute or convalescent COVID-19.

The chain's CDR3 is CASSYWPNQPQHF. The CDR3 region has the DNA TGTGCCAGCAGTTACTGGCCCAATCAGCCCCAGCATTTT. V usage is TRBV6-2 or TRBV6-3 and J usage is TRBJ1-5; no clear D gene. The length of the CDR3 is 13 residues. Germline lookup yields CDR1 MNHEY and CDR2 SVGEGT. V was trimmed by 1 base and J by 3 bases, leaving 4 bases between them.